A selection of T cell receptor beta chains follows, all from one sample in a study of OX40 agonist ivuxolimab in advanced cancers. Some clones are missing from TCRdb's copy, which holds only in-frame ones; the method was immunoSEQ multiplex PCR. The sample holds tens of thousands of clones, 70% to 85% seen once. Sequenced here: CD4+ or CD8+ T cells sorted from blood, sampled in a trial of the OX40 agonist ivuxolimab. The receptors shown here come from an adult with an advanced solid tumor such as melanoma, head and neck, liver or kidney cancer. CDR3s include the opening cysteine and the closing phenylalanine or tryptophan. D genes are given only for firm matches. Size is stated for part of the rows, as once, few or many counts, or as a class when the clone is expanded.

17	TRBJ1-6	TRBV10-2	NA	NA	CASSETKTTRGGSPLHF	TGCGCCAGCAGTGAGACGAAAACGACACGGGGCGGGTCACCCCTCCACTTT
15	TRBJ2-3	TRBV7-3	TRBD2	NA	CASSLTGGYTDTQYF	TGTGCCAGCAGCTTAACCGGGGGGTACACAGATACGCAGTATTTT
17	TRBJ1-4	TRBV4-2	TRBD1	NA	CASSQVFTGATNEKLFF	TGTGCCAGCAGCCAGGTATTTACAGGGGCAACTAATGAAAAACTGTTTTTT
14	TRBJ2-2	TRBV6-5	NA	NA	CASRPPDGTGELFF	TGTGCCAGCAGACCCCCGGACGGCACCGGGGAGCTGTTTTTT
15	TRBJ2-1	TRBV19	TRBD1	NA	CASSIGQGARNEQFF	TGTGCCAGTAGTATAGGGCAGGGGGCAAGGAATGAGCAGTTCTTC
16	TRBJ2-3	TRBV27	NA	NA	CASSGAHRDGTDTQYF	TGTGCCAGCAGTGGCGCTCACCGGGACGGCACAGATACGCAGTATTTT
14	TRBJ1-2	TRBV7-2	TRBD1	NA	CASSKRQGAYGYTF	TGTGCCAGCAGCAAACGACAGGGGGCATATGGCTACACCTTC
13	TRBJ1-1	TRBV5-1	TRBD1	NA	CASSLDGTVEAFF	TGCGCCAGCAGCTTGGACGGGACAGTCGAAGCTTTCTTT
12	TRBJ2-2	TRBV2	NA	NA	CASTGNTGELFF	TGTGCCAGCACCGGGAACACCGGGGAGCTGTTTTTT
15	TRBJ2-5	TRBV27	TRBD2	NA	CASSPGTSGVETQYF	TGTGCCAGCAGTCCGGGGACTAGCGGGGTTGAGACCCAGTACTTC
13	TRBJ2-5	TRBV28	NA	NA	CASKQAALETQYF	TGTGCCAGCAAGCAGGCAGCCCTGGAGACCCAGTACTTC
17	TRBJ1-6	TRBV7-2	NA	NA	CASRNRDESSYNSPLHF	TGTGCCAGCAGGAACCGGGACGAAAGCTCCTATAATTCACCCCTCCACTTT
16	TRBJ2-1	TRBV7-2	TRBD2	once	CASTLGPGGGGNEQFF	TGTGCCAGCACCCTAGGACCGGGGGGTGGTGGCAATGAGCAGTTCTTC
13	TRBJ2-5	TRBV7-8	NA	NA	CASSLEGRETQYF	TGTGCCAGCAGCTTAGAAGGTCGGGAGACCCAGTACTTC
12	TRBJ2-3	TRBV5-5	NA	NA	CASSIGATFFYF	TGTGCCAGCAGCATTGGCGCTACTTTCTTCTATTTT